This passage covers 21 T cell receptor beta chains from one sample sequenced in a study of blood T cells in healthy people across ages. With a J-beta primer mix and a sample-barcoded 5' primer, a second PCR ran about 7 to 11 cycles. TCRdb analysed the 5' RACE reads with MiXCR anew, one entry per CDR3 protein. The sample consists of 650,000 to 700,000 distinct CDR3 sequences, less than 40% of them appearing once. Material for sequencing was blood. The receptors were sampled from a woman older than 75 in good health.

Note on this clonotype: Relative to the germline gene, one junction end is altered; a read error may explain this. The chain has TRBV14 and TRBJ2-3; D may be TRBD1 (6 bases). Germline V gives CDR1 SGHDN, CDR2 FVKESK. This CDR3 is 16 amino acids long. Here the CDR3 DNA reads TGTGCCGGCAGCCAAGATGGGGGCGGAAGCATAGATACGCAGTATTTT. Its translation is CAGSQDGGGSIDTQYF. The full variable domain, its missing parts supplied by reference TRBV14 and TRBJ2-3, is EAGVTQFPSHSVIEKGQTVTLRCDPISGHDNLYWYRRVMGKEIKFLLHFVKESKQDESGMPNNRFLAERTGGTYSTLKVQPAELEDSGVYFCAGSQDGGGSIDTQYFGPGTRLTVL.

Many counts were recorded for this clonotype. This chain connects TRBV6-2 or TRBV6-3 to TRBJ2-7; 7 nucleotides line up with TRBD1. CDR3 length: 14 residues. Germline-derived CDR1 and CDR2 are MNHEY and SVGEGT. The J segment lost 3 bases and the V segment lost 6 bases, leaving 8 bases of the junction unmatched. The DNA for the CDR3 is TGTGCCAGCAGCCGGACAGGAGGAGGCTACGAGCAGTACTTC. Its translation: CASSRTGGGYEQYF.

This clonotype was observed a handful of times. The rearrangement uses TRBV5-1 and TRBJ1-1, with 7 bases identical to TRBD1. Trimming cost V 4 bases and J 7 bases; bases outside gene matches: 16. This CDR3 has 16 amino acids. Per germline, CDR1 SGHRS and CDR2 YFSETQ. The CDR3 DNA reads as TGCGCCAGCAGCCGAGACAGGGTGGGAGTTTATGGTGAAGCTTTCTTT. Its protein product is CASSRDRVGVYGEAFF.

This clonotype was recorded many times. The V call is TRBV7-2, the J call TRBJ2-1, with D tentatively TRBD1 or TRBD2 (5 bases each). V was trimmed by 5 bases and J by 7 bases, leaving 9 bases between them. The CDR3 is 12 amino acids. Germline V gene data show CDR1 as SGHTA and CDR2 as FQGNSA. The CDR3 protein is CASSREGNEQFF. DNA for the CDR3: TGTGCCAGCAGCCGCGAGGGGAATGAGCAGTTCTTC.

This clonotype was seen repeatedly, ten times or more. This sequence joins TRBV30 and TRBJ2-7, with D perhaps matching TRBD2 (6 bases). The CDR3 spans 13 residues. Germline V gives CDR1 GTSNPN, CDR2 SVGIG (reference sequence). Trimming left V 3 bases short and J 9 bases short, with 18 bases between. The DNA of the CDR3 is TGTGCCTGGAGGGGCGGGACTGCTCTGGTGCAGTACTTC. The encoded protein is CAWRGGTALVQYF.

On this clonotype itself: A much bigger clone sits one base away, suggesting this may be a read error. This chain joins TRBV7-3 and TRBJ2-5, with a weak D call TRBD2 (5 bases). The CDR3 length is 13 residues. Trimming cost V 1 base and J 11 bases, with 14 bases left between them. Germline CDR1 is SGHTA and CDR2 is FQGTGA. The CDR3 DNA is TGTGCCAGCAGCTTAAGTCCGGGGATTGGGCAGTACTTC. Protein: CASSLSPGIGQYF.

This clonotype was seen a few times. V usage is TRBV7-2 and J usage is TRBJ2-7; no definite D call. Trimming shortened V by 5 bases and J by 5 bases, and 19 bases separated the two germline ends. CDR3 length: 15 residues. Germline CDR1 reads SGHTA; CDR2 reads FQGNSA. CDR3 amino acids: CASSTKTRATDEQYF. CDR3 in DNA: TGTGCCAGCAGCACAAAGACAAGGGCCACCGACGAGCAGTACTTC.

With respect to this clonotype: Since a much larger clone is just one base distant, this may be a read error. The V and J genes are TRBV11-2 and TRBJ2-1; unclear D gene. Per germline, CDR1 SGHAT and CDR2 FQNNGV. The V and J ends lost 5 bases and 4 bases respectively, with 12 bases between them. The CDR3 is 14 amino acids. The CDR3 bases are TGTGCCAGCAGCCCCCTCTCAGTTTACAATGAGCAGTTCTTC. The encoded protein is CASSPLSVYNEQFF.

This clonotype was counted a few times. V usage is TRBV2 and J usage is TRBJ2-1; D gene uncertain. Per germline, CDR1 SNHLY and CDR2 FYNNEI. CDR3 size: 11 residues. Trimming stripped 8 bases from V and 10 bases from J, with 12 bases between. CDR3 nucleotide sequence: TGTGCCAGCTCCCAGACCTACGAGCAGTTCTTC. The encoded protein is CASSQTYEQFF.

This clonotype was seen many times. The chain uses TRBV7-3 and TRBJ2-6; D may be TRBD1 (6 bases). CDR1 and CDR2 (germline): SGHTA, FQGTGA. This CDR3 region has 16 residues. V was cut by 6 bases and J by 2 bases, with 14 bases left in between. The CDR3 sequence is CASSPTSGAGANVLTF. CDR3 nucleotides: TGTGCCAGCAGTCCGACCTCAGGGGCTGGGGCCAACGTCCTGACTTTC.

This clonotype was found many times. The V gene is TRBV29-1, the J gene TRBJ2-1; D possibly uses TRBD1 or TRBD2 (5 bases each). Germline CDR1 and CDR2: SQVTM and ANQGSEA. The CDR3 is made up of 13 amino acids. This CDR3 is CSEHRGRGNEQFF. The CDR3 bases are TGCAGTGAGCATCGGGGCCGAGGGAATGAGCAGTTCTTC.

This clonotype was recorded a few times. Given a much more abundant clone one base away, this may be a read error. The gene calls are TRBV15 and TRBJ2-7; 14 nucleotides align to TRBD2. This CDR3 comprises 17 residues. The J segment lost 6 bases and the V segment lost 1 base, leaving 8 bases of the junction unmatched. Germline V CDR1 and CDR2: LNHNV, YYDKDF (reference sequence). This CDR3 reads CATSRAGLAGGGREQYF. For the CDR3, the DNA is TGTGCCACCAGCAGAGCAGGACTAGCGGGGGGTGGTCGCGAGCAGTACTTC.

This clonotype was observed at least ten times. V and J are TRBV4-2 and TRBJ1-4; D ambiguous. The V end was cut by 0 bases, the J end by 7 bases, with 9 bases between. The germline V gene encodes CDR1 LGHNA and CDR2 YNFKEQ. This CDR3 region has 14 residues. This CDR3 reads CASSQDWNGEKLFF. The CDR3, as DNA: TGTGCCAGCAGCCAAGATTGGAATGGTGAAAAACTGTTTTTT.

This clonotype came up many times. The CDR3 DNA reads as TGCGCCAGCGGGCTAACCGCCCCTCAAGAGACCCAGTACTTC. This codes for CASGLTAPQETQYF. The V call is TRBV5-1, the J call TRBJ2-5; D ambiguous. Between the trimmed V and J ends, which lost 7 bases and 2 bases, there was a span of 15 bases. The CDR3 consists of 14 residues. Germline assignment: CDR1 SGHRS and CDR2 YFSETQ.

V gene TRBV7-8 combines with J gene TRBJ2-1; 14 bases match TRBD2. Germline V gene lookup returns CDR1 SGHVS and CDR2 FQNEAQ. The CDR3 is 17 residues long. The V gene end was trimmed by 5 bases and the J gene end by 6 bases; junction bases not matched to a gene: 9. CDR3 loop: CASSPTGLAGGSNEQFF. In nucleotides, the CDR3 is TGTGCCAGCAGCCCGACCGGACTAGCGGGGGGTAGCAATGAGCAGTTCTTC.

The chain uses TRBV5-1 and TRBJ1-2, with a tentative D call TRBD1 (6 bases). The CDR3 is 13 residues long. V lost 3 bases, J lost 4 bases, and 10 bases lay in between. The germline CDR1 and CDR2 sequences are SGHRS and YFSETQ. CDR3 sequence: CASSWDKTYGYTF. The CDR3 coding sequence is TGCGCCAGCAGCTGGGACAAGACCTATGGCTACACCTTC.

In its sample, this clonotype was seen many times. This chain joins TRBV6-6 and TRBJ2-7; the D is unclear. Per germline, CDR1 MNHNY and CDR2 SVGAGI (reference sequence). The CDR3 runs 11 residues. Trimming pared 2 bases from V and 3 bases from J, leaving 2 bases between. CDR3 region: CASSYIYEQYF. CDR3 in DNA: TGTGCCAGCAGTTACATCTACGAGCAGTACTTC.

This clonotype was counted once. The chain recombines TRBV21-1 with TRBJ2-2; TRBD1, the D gene given by the table, was not confirmed from the DNA. TRBV21-1 is flagged as a pseudogene. CDR3 size: 14 residues. The CDR3 nucleotides read TGTGCCAGTCGGGGACAGGCGAACACCGGGGAGCCGTTTTTT. Translated: CASRGQANTGEPFF.

This clonotype has ten or more counts. The gene calls are TRBV30 and TRBJ1-4; 9 bases agree with TRBD1. Germline values: CDR1 GTSNPN, CDR2 SVGIG (reference sequence). The CDR3 totals 13 residues. Germline trimming cut 5 bases from V and 2 bases from J; bases unmatched to any gene: 0. For the CDR3, the DNA is TGTGCCTGGGGGACAGGGACTAATGAAAAACTGTTTTTT. Protein product: CAWGTGTNEKLFF.

The chain links TRBV3-1 to TRBJ1-6; tentative D call: TRBD1 (6 bases). CDR3 size: 14 residues. V was shortened by 8 bases and J by 7 bases, with 15 bases between the two germline ends. Germline CDR1 is LGHDT and CDR2 is YNNKEL (reference sequence). CDR3 sequence: CASGMGGANSPLHF. CDR3 DNA: TGTGCCAGCGGGATGGGGGGGGCGAATTCACCCCTCCACTTT.

This clonotype was counted many times. The genes are TRBV15 and TRBJ2-2; D gene uncertain. The CDR3 extends over 12 amino acids. V was cut by 0 bases and J by 7 bases, with 3 bases left in between. CDR1 LNHNV and CDR2 YYDKDF come from the germline V gene (reference sequence). Here the CDR3 reads CATSRDVGELFF. CDR3 nucleotide sequence: TGTGCCACCAGCAGAGATGTCGGGGAGCTGTTTTTT. The full variable domain, rest sourced from reference TRBV15 and TRBJ2-2, is DAMVIQNPRYQVTQFGKPVTLSCSQTLNHNVMYWYQQKSSQAPKLLFHYYDKDFNNEADTPDNFQSRRPNTSFCFLDIRSPGLGDTAMYLCATSRDVGELFFGEGSRLTVL.